The 23 T cell receptor beta chains reported below all come from one sample, sequenced in a study of OX40 agonist ivuxolimab in advanced cancers. Sequencing used immunoSEQ multiplex PCR; TCRdb keeps in-frame clones, though not all of them. The table has tens of thousands of clones, approximately 83% seen once; the top ten hold approximately 1.2%. Source: CD4+ or CD8+ T cells sorted from blood, taken in a trial of the OX40 agonist ivuxolimab. The receptors derive from an adult with an advanced solid tumor such as melanoma, head and neck, liver or kidney cancer.

This sequence joins TRBV5-6 and TRBJ1-2; a possible D gene is TRBD1 (5 bases). Looked up from germline, CDR1 is SGHDT and CDR2 is YYEEEE. The CDR3 extends over 13 amino acids. V lost 2 bases and J 2 bases, leaving 7 bases between the germline ends. The CDR3 coding sequence is TGTGCCAGCAGCTTTGAGGGGAACTATGGCTACACCTTC. Protein sequence: CASSFEGNYGYTF. Supplemented by reference TRBV5-6 and TRBJ1-2, the full variable domain reads DAGVTQSPTHLIKTRGQQVTLRCSPKSGHDTVSWYQQALGQGPQFIFQYYEEEERQRGNFPDRFSGHQFPNYSSELNVNALLLGDSALYLCASSFEGNYGYTFGSGTRLTVV.

As DNA, the CDR3 is TGCGCCAGCAGAGAGGTCGTGGGTAGCACAGATACGCAGTATTTT. Amino acids: CASREVVGSTDTQYF. This chain connects TRBV5-1 to TRBJ2-3, with D uncertain. The V end lost 5 bases, the J end lost 0 bases, and 13 bases lay between the germline ends. The CDR3 has 15 amino acids. Germline V gene data show CDR1 as SGHRS and CDR2 as YFSETQ.

The chain combines TRBV7-2 with TRBJ2-3; TRBD2 might be the D (7 bases). The germline CDR1 and CDR2 sequences are SGHTA and FQGNSA. This CDR3 is 15 amino acids long. Trimming removed 5 bases from V and 4 bases from J, with 16 bases in between. As DNA, the CDR3 is TGTGCCAGCAGCCCCCGAGGGGGGGCGGCAGATACGCAGTATTTT. Its protein product is CASSPRGGAADTQYF. The entire variable domain, with the rest obtained from reference TRBV7-2 and TRBJ2-3, is as follows: GAGVSQSPSNKVTEKGKDVELRCDPISGHTALYWYRQSLGQGLEFLIYFQGNSAPDKSGLPSDRFSAERTGGSVSTLTIQRTQQEDSAVYLCASSPRGGAADTQYFGPGTRLTVL.

About this clone itself: Germline and junction disagree at one end, which may indicate a read error. The V and J genes are TRBV7-7 and TRBJ2-1, with D unclear. This CDR3 spans 13 amino acids. Germline lookup yields CDR1 SSHAT and CDR2 FNYEAQ (reference sequence). This CDR3 reads CASSLGTNNEQFF. The CDR3 DNA reads as TGTGCTAGCAGCTTAGGCACGAACAATGAGCAGTTCTTC.

The V and J genes are TRBV30 and TRBJ2-1; D remains unclear. The germline V gene encodes CDR1 GTSNPN and CDR2 SVGIG (reference sequence). Between the trimmed V and J ends, which lost 2 bases and 7 bases, there was a span of 6 bases. CDR3 length: 11 residues. CDR3 in amino acids: CAWSRLNEQFF. CDR3 nucleotide sequence: TGTGCCTGGAGTAGATTGAATGAGCAGTTCTTC.

The rearrangement joins TRBV12-5 to TRBJ2-7; 10 positions agree with TRBD1. The V gene's germline CDR1 is LGHNT and CDR2 FRNRAP. The CDR3 length is 14 residues. Losses at the gene ends were 4 bases for V and 2 bases for J; bases not matched to a gene: 2. The CDR3 is CASGSGQGAYEQYF. CDR3 nucleotide sequence: TGTGCTAGTGGTTCCGGACAGGGGGCCTACGAGCAGTACTTC.

CDR3 amino acids: CASRQDRGLNSPLHF. The CDR3 DNA reads TGTGCCAGCAGACAAGACAGGGGGCTTAATTCACCCCTCCACTTT. The chain couples TRBV2 to TRBJ1-6; TRBD1 matches 10 bases. CDR3 size: 15 residues. Germline lookup yields CDR1 SNHLY and CDR2 FYNNEI. V was pared by 6 bases and J by 6 bases, with 5 bases of the junction left unmatched. The whole variable domain, remainder taken from reference TRBV2 and TRBJ1-6, is EPEVTQTPSHQVTQMGQEVILRCVPISNHLYFYWYRQILGQKVEFLVSFYNNEISEKSEIFDDQFSVERPDGSNFTLKIRSTKLEDSAMYFCASRQDRGLNSPLHFGNGTRLTVT.

About this clone itself: The same CDR3 also results from other DNA sequences found in this sample. The chain combines TRBV7-3 with TRBJ1-1; D possibly corresponds to TRBD1 (5 bases). V shed 2 bases and J shed 0 bases, with 7 bases lying between them. The length of the CDR3 is 14 residues. Germline V gives CDR1 SGHTA, CDR2 FQGTGA. This chain's CDR3 is CASSLAGMNTEAFF. The CDR3 nucleotides are TGTGCCAGCAGCTTAGCAGGGATGAACACTGAAGCTTTCTTT.

Sample share makes this clone medium-sized (0.01 to 0.1%). The chain links TRBV30 to TRBJ1-1; no clear D. CDR3 size: 13 residues. In germline, CDR1 is GTSNPN, CDR2 SVGIG (reference sequence). The V end lost 3 bases, the J end lost 8 bases, and 16 bases lay between the germline ends. The CDR3 reads CAWRRAALAEAFF. The CDR3 DNA follows: TGTGCCTGGAGAAGGGCGGCCCTGGCAGAAGCTTTCTTT. Complete variable domain (other parts from reference TRBV30 and TRBJ1-1): SQTIHQWPATLVQPVGSPLSLECTVEGTSNPNLYWYRQAAGRGLQLLFYSVGIGQISSEVPQNLSASRPQDRQFILSSKKLLLSDSGFYLCAWRRAALAEAFFGQGTRLTVV.

This sequence joins TRBV28 and TRBJ2-1, with D unresolved. Trimming took 6 bases from V and 9 from J, leaving 15 bases between them. The CDR3 loop spans 13 amino acids. CDR1 and CDR2 (germline): MDHEN, SYDVKM. As DNA, the CDR3 is TGTGCCAGCAGCACCAGAACCCGAGGTGAGCAGTTCTTC. This encodes CASSTRTRGEQFF.

The chain joins TRBV14 to TRBJ1-3; D might be TRBD1 (6 bases). V lost 3 bases, J lost 1 base, and 13 bases lay in between. CDR1 is SGHDN, CDR2 FVKESK, per germline. The CDR3 has 16 amino acids. CDR3 region: CASSQLQGWSGNTIYF. CDR3 bases: TGTGCCAGCAGCCAGTTACAGGGTTGGTCTGGAAACACCATATATTTT.

The rearrangement uses TRBV7-2 and TRBJ1-5, with 11 bases that match TRBD1. With V trimmed by 4 bases and J by 4 bases, 6 bases remained unmatched. This CDR3 has 16 residues. Germline CDR1 SGHTA, CDR2 FQGNSA. For the CDR3, the DNA is TGTGCCAGCAGCTCGCGGACAGGGGGCCGTAATCAGCCCCAGCATTTT. Its translation is CASSSRTGGRNQPQHF.

The CDR3 DNA is TGTGCCAGTACCCGGGGAACAGGTCTTTCCACCTACGAGCAGTACTTC. Its protein product is CASTRGTGLSTYEQYF. The chain combines TRBV19 with TRBJ2-7; D assignment may be TRBD1 or TRBD2 (5 bases each). The germline V and J ends were trimmed by 7 bases and 2 bases, with 21 bases remaining between them. Per the germline V gene, CDR1 is LNHDA and CDR2 is SQIVND (reference sequence). This CDR3 region has 16 residues.

Worth noting for this clone: At the DNA level, this CDR3 is encoded by other sequences in the same sample as well. This rearrangement joins TRBV5-1 to TRBJ2-2, with D unclear. The germline V gene encodes CDR1 SGHRS and CDR2 YFSETQ. The CDR3 has 12 amino acids. V was clipped by 6 bases and J by 6 bases, with 9 bases between them. Here the CDR3 DNA reads TGCGCCAGCATATTTGGGGCCGGGGAGCTGTTTTTT. Its translation is CASIFGAGELFF.

The gene calls are TRBV6-5 and TRBJ1-4; TRBD1 might be the D (5 bases). Germline CDR1 and CDR2: MNHEY and SVGAGI. With 6 bases removed from V and 4 bases from J, the gap between germline ends came to 15 bases. CDR3 size: 15 residues. The CDR3 protein is CASRSPGTGNEKLFF. The CDR3 bases are TGTGCCAGCAGGTCCCCCGGGACGGGTAATGAAAAACTGTTTTTT.

The chain combines TRBV10-3 with TRBJ2-7, with 7 nucleotides matching TRBD1. CDR3 length: 14 residues. V trimming: 6 bases; J trimming: 0 bases; junction bases outside the gene matches: 5. Per germline, CDR1 ENHRY and CDR2 SYGVKD. The CDR3 nucleotides are TGTGCCATCAGCAGACAGGGAAGCTCCTACGAGCAGTACTTC. Amino acid sequence: CAISRQGSSYEQYF.

The chain has TRBV6-5 and TRBJ1-1; 7 nucleotides match TRBD1. Germline V gene sequence: CDR1 MNHEY, CDR2 SVGAGI. V was pared by 5 bases and J by 5 bases, with 8 bases of the junction left unmatched. This CDR3 is 14 amino acids long. The CDR3 DNA follows: TGTGCCAGCAGTGACAGGGCTCGCGGTACTGAAGCTTTCTTT. It is translated as CASSDRARGTEAFF.

The chain links TRBV15 to TRBJ1-1, with unresolved D. The germline CDR1 and CDR2 sequences are LNHNV and YYDKDF (reference sequence). This CDR3 region has 12 residues. V dropped 8 bases and J dropped 2 bases, with 9 bases sitting between them. DNA of the CDR3: TGTGCCACCGGAGGCCGCAACACTGAAGCTTTCTTT. It translates to CATGGRNTEAFF.

The rearrangement links TRBV30 to TRBJ1-3; unclear D gene. This CDR3 contains 14 residues. The germline CDR1 and CDR2 sequences are GTSNPN and SVGIG (reference sequence). Trimming cost V 4 bases and J 2 bases, with 12 bases left between them. The DNA of the CDR3 is TGTGCCTGGACGGCGTACGGGGCTGGAAACACCATATATTTT. Translated, it gives CAWTAYGAGNTIYF.

This clone has only a few counts. The genes are TRBV5-1 and TRBJ1-5, with D possibly TRBD1 on 5 matching bases. There are 15 residues in the CDR3. Trimming removed 4 bases at V and 1 base at J, with 12 bases between. CDR1 and CDR2 (germline): SGHRS, YFSETQ. The CDR3 DNA sequence: TGCGCCAGCAGCCGGACGGGGGACAGCAATCAGCCCCAGCATTTT. The encoded protein is CASSRTGDSNQPQHF.

V usage is TRBV5-1 and J usage is TRBJ1-2; no clear D. Germline V lookup: CDR1 SGHRS, CDR2 YFSETQ. The CDR3 sequence is 13 residues long. The V and J ends lost 5 bases and 3 bases respectively, with 11 bases between them. The CDR3 DNA reads TGCGCCAGCAGTCGGGAGGGTTACTATGGCTACACCTTC. Protein sequence: CASSREGYYGYTF.

The chain is built from TRBV5-5 and TRBJ2-1, with 7 bases fitting TRBD2. Germline lookup yields CDR1 SGHKS and CDR2 YYEKEE (reference sequence). The length of the CDR3 is 10 residues. The junction had 0 bases not matched to a gene; V was cut back by 7 bases and J by 8 bases. The CDR3 loop reads CASAGDEQFF. The DNA of the CDR3 is TGTGCCAGCGCGGGGGATGAGCAGTTCTTC. The whole variable domain, filled in from reference TRBV5-5 and TRBJ2-1, reads DAGVTQSPTHLIKTRGQQVTLRCSPISGHKSVSWYQQVLGQGPQFIFQYYEKEERGRGNFPDRFSARQFPNYSSELNVNALLLGDSALYLCASAGDEQFFGPGTRLTVL.

In this sample, this clone turned up a few times. The genes are TRBV7-9 and TRBJ1-1; D uncertain. Germline V CDR1 and CDR2: SEHNR, FQNEAQ (reference sequence). The CDR3 length is 17 residues. Trimming left V 1 base short and J 0 bases short, with 15 bases between. This CDR3 reads CASSLGGVRIMNTEAFF. The CDR3 region has the DNA TGTGCCAGCAGCTTAGGAGGTGTCAGGATTATGAACACTGAAGCTTTCTTT.